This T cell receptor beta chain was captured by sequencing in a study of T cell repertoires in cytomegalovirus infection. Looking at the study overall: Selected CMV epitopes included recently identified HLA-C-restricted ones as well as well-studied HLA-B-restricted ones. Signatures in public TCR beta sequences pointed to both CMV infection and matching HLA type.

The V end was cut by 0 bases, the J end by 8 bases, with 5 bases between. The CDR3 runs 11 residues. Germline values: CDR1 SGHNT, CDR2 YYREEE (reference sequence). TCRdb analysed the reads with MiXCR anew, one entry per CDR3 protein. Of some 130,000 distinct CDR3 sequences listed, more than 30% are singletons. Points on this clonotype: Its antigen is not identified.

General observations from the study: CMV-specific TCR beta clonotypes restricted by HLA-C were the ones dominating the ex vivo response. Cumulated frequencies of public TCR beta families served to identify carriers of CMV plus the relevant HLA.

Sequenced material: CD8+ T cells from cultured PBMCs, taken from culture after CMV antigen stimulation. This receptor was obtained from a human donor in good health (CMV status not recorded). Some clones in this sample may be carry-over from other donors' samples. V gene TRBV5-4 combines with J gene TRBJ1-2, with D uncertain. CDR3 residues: CASSLVGGYTF. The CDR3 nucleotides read TGTGCCAGCAGCTTGGTGGGAGGCTACACCTTC.